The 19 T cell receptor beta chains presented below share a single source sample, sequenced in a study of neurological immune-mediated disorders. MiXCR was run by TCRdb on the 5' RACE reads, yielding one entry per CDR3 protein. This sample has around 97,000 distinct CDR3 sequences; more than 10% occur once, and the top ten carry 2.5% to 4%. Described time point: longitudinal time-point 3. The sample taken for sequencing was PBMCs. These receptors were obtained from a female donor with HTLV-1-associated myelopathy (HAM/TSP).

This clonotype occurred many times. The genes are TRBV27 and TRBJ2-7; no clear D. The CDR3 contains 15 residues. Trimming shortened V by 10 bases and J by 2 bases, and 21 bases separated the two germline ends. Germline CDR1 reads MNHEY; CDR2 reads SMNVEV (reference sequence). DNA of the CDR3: TGTGCCACGCGAAGCCGAAGTCTGGGAACCTACGAGCAGTACTTC. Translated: CATRSRSLGTYEQYF.

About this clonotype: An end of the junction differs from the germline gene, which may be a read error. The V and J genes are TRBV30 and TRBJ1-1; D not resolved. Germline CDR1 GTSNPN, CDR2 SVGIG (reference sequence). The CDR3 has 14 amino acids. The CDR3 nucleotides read TGTACCTGGAGTGTAAGTAACATCAGAACTGAAGCTTTCTTT. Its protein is CTWSVSNIRTEAFF.

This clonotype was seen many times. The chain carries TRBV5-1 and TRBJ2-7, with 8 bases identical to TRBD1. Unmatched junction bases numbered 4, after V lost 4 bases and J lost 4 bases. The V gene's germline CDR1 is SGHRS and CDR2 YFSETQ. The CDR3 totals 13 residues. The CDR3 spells CASSLDRAYEQYF. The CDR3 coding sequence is TGCGCCAGCAGCCTGGACAGGGCGTACGAGCAGTACTTC.

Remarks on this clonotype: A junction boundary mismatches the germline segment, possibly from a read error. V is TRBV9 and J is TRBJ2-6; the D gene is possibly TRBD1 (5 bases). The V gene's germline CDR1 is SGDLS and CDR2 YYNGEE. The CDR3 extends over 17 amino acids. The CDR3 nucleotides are TGTACCAGCAGCGTAGGGGCGGTTAGCTCTGGGGCCAACGTCCTGACTTTC. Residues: CTSSVGAVSSGANVLTF.

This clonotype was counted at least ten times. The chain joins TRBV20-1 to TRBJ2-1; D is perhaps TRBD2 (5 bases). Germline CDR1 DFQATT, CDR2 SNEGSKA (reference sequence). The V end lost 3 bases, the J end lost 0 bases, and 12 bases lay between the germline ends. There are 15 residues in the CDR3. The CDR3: CSARFPGNSYNEQFF. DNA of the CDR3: TGCAGTGCTAGGTTCCCGGGGAACTCCTACAATGAGCAGTTCTTC.

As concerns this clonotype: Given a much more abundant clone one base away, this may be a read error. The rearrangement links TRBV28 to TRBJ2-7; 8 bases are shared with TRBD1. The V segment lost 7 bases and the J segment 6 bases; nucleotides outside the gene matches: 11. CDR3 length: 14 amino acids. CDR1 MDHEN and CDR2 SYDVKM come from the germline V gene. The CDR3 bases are TGTGCCAGCAAAATTCAGGGGGCCGCCTCCGAGCAGTACTTC. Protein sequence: CASKIQGAASEQYF.

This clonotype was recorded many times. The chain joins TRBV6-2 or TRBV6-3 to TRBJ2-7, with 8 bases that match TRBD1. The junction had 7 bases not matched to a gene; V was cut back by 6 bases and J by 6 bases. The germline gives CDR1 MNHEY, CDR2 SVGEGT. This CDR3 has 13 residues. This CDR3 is CASSTGGNGEQYF. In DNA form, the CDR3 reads TGTGCCAGCAGCACAGGGGGGAATGGCGAGCAGTACTTC.

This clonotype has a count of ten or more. The CDR3 bases are TGTGCCAGCAGCCAAGCTACTAGCGGGGGGGCATATATCGCAGATACGCAGTATTTT. Residues: CASSQATSGGAYIADTQYF. V and J are TRBV4-2 and TRBJ2-3; 13 nucleotides match TRBD2. Unmatched junction bases numbered 11, after V lost 1 base and J lost 4 bases. The CDR3 extends over 19 amino acids. Germline CDR1 is LGHNA and CDR2 is YNFKEQ.

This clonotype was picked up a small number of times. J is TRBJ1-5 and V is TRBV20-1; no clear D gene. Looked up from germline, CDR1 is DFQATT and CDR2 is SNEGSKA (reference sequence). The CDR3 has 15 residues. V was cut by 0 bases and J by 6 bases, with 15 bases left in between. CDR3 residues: CSARDLTFGGQPQHF. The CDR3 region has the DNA TGCAGTGCTAGAGATCTCACCTTCGGAGGTCAGCCCCAGCATTTT.

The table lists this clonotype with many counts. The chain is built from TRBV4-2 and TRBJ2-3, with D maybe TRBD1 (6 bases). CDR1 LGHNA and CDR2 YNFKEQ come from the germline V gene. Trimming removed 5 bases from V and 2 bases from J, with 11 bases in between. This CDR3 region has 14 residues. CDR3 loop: CASSGQRLTDTQYF. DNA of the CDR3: TGTGCCAGCAGCGGACAGCGACTCACAGATACGCAGTATTTT.

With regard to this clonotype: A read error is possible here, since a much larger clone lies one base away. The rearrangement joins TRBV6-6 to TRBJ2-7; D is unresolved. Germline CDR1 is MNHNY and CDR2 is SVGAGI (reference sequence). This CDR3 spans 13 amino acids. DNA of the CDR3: TGTGCCAGCAGTTACCCCGAGAACTACGAGCCGTACTTC. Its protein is CASSYPENYEPYF.

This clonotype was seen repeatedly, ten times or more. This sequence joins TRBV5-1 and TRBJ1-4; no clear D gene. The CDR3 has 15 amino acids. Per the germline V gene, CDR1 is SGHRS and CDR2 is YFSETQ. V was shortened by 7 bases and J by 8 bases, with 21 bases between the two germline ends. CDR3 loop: CASAESSGVSEKLFF. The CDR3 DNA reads TGCGCCAGCGCCGAGTCTAGCGGCGTGAGCGAAAAACTGTTTTTT.

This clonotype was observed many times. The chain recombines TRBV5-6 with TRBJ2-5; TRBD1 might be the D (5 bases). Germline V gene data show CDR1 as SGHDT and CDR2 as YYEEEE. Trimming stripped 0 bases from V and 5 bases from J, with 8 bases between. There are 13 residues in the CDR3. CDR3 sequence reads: CASSLGTTETQYF. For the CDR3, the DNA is TGTGCCAGCAGCTTGGGGACAACGGAGACCCAGTACTTC.

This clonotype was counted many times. CDR3 residues: CASSPLPGTGSIYEQYF. The CDR3 DNA reads TGTGCCAGCAGTCCTCTTCCCGGGACAGGGTCGATCTACGAGCAGTACTTC. V gene TRBV28 combines with J gene TRBJ2-7, with TRBD1 matching 9 bases. V lost 5 bases and J lost 3; bases outside the gene matches: 14. Germline V gene lookup returns CDR1 MDHEN and CDR2 SYDVKM. This CDR3 has 17 amino acids. The full variable domain, rest sourced from reference TRBV28 and TRBJ2-7, is DVKVTQSSRYLVKRTGEKVFLECVQDMDHENMFWYRQDPGLGLRLIYFSYDVKMKEKGDIPEGYSVSREKKERFSLILESASTNQTSMYLCASSPLPGTGSIYEQYFGPGTRLTVT.

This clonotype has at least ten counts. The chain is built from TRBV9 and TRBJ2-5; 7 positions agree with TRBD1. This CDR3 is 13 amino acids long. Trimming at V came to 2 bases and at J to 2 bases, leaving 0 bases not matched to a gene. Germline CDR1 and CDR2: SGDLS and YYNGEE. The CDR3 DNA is TGTGCCAGCAGCGTGGGACAGCAAGAGACCCAGTACTTC. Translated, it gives CASSVGQQETQYF.

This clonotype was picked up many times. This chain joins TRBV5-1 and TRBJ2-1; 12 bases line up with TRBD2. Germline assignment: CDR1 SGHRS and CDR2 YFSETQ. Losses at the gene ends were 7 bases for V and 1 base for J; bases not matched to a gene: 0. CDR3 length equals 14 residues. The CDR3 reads CASGLAGSYNEQFF. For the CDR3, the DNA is TGCGCCAGCGGACTAGCGGGATCCTACAATGAGCAGTTCTTC.

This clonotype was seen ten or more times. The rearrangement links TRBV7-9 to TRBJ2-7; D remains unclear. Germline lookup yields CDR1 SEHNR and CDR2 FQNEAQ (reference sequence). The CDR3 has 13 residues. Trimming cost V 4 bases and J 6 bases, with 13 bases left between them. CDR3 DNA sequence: TGTGCCAGCAGCTCTCGGGTAGCTGGCGAGCAGTACTTC. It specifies CASSSRVAGEQYF.

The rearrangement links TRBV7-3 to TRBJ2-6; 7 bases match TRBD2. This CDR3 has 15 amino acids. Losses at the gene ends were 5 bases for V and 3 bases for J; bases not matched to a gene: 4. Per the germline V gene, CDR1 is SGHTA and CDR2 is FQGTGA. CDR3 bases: TGTGCCAGCAGCCCAGGGAGGGATGGGGCCAACGTCCTGACTTTC. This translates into CASSPGRDGANVLTF.

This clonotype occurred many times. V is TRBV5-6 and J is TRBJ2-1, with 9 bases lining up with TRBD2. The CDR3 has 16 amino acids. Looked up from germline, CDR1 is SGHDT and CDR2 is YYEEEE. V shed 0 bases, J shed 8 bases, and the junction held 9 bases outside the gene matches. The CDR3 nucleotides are TGTGCCAGCAGCTTGGGTAGCGGGGGATTCGTCGATGAGCAGTTCTTC. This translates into CASSLGSGGFVDEQFF.